These 20 T cell receptor beta chains originate from one sample sequenced in a study of cytomegalovirus exposure and HLA in healthy donors. A multiplex PCR was run with 60 Vbeta primers and 13 Jbeta primers. This table comes from immunoSEQ multiplex PCR, and its TCRdb copy is limited to in-frame clones, with some not included. The sample includes about 160,000 clones, over 75% of them seen just once. Material for sequencing was PBMCs. Receptors were obtained from a woman aged 18-35 years in good health and CMV-seronegative.

The chain uses TRBV6-1 and TRBJ1-1, with no clear D. The CDR3 has 13 amino acids. V lost 7 bases, J lost 7 bases, and 16 bases lay in between. Per germline, CDR1 MNHNS and CDR2 SASEGT. The CDR3 nucleotides read TGTGCCAGCAAACAATTTTCGGGTAGTGAAGCTTTCTTT. Its protein is CASKQFSGSEAFF.

The CDR3: CASSPETGYNQPQHF. CDR3 coding DNA: TGTGCCAGCAGTCCAGAGACAGGGTACAATCAGCCCCAGCATTTT. The chain links TRBV28 to TRBJ1-5, with 7 bases that match TRBD1. Germline assignment: CDR1 MDHEN and CDR2 SYDVKM. This CDR3 is 15 amino acids long. V shed 5 bases, J shed 3 bases, and the junction held 7 bases outside the gene matches.

There are a few counts of this clone. The chain uses TRBV7-9 and TRBJ2-1, with a possible D match to TRBD1 (6 bases). Trimming shortened V by 5 bases and J by 4 bases, and 15 bases separated the two germline ends. This CDR3 comprises 15 residues. In germline, CDR1 is SEHNR, CDR2 FQNEAQ (reference sequence). Written as DNA, the CDR3 is TGTGCCAGCAGCGTAGGGGACACGCCGTACAATGAGCAGTTCTTC. This encodes CASSVGDTPYNEQFF.

A single count supports this clone. The rearrangement uses TRBV2 and TRBJ1-2, with 10 bases fitting TRBD1. Germline loops: CDR1 SNHLY, CDR2 FYNNEI. V shed 8 bases, J shed 8 bases, and the junction held 8 bases outside the gene matches. CDR3 length equals 13 residues. The CDR3 region is CASDRDRGYGYTF. The CDR3 DNA reads TGTGCCAGCGACCGGGACAGGGGTTACGGCTACACCTTC.

The V gene is TRBV4-1, the J gene TRBJ2-5, with a possible D match to TRBD2 (6 bases). Trimming left V 4 bases short and J 2 bases short, with 14 bases between. The germline V gene has CDR1 MGHRA and CDR2 YSYEKL. The CDR3 has 15 amino acids. The CDR3 reads CASSPVAVSQETQYF. The CDR3 DNA sequence: TGCGCCAGCAGCCCGGTAGCGGTATCTCAAGAGACCCAGTACTTC.

This chain joins TRBV7-3 and TRBJ2-6, with 7 bases aligning to TRBD1. The trim removed 3 bases at V and 3 bases at J, leaving 2 bases unmatched. This CDR3 has 15 residues. Germline CDR1 SGHTA, CDR2 FQGTGA. CDR3 sequence (DNA): TGTGCCAGCAGCTTTACAGGGGATGGGGCCAACGTCCTGACTTTC. It yields the protein CASSFTGDGANVLTF.

This clone was seen only a few times. This sequence joins TRBV28 and TRBJ2-7; D unclear. The CDR3 sequence is 14 residues long. Looked up from germline, CDR1 is MDHEN and CDR2 is SYDVKM. V was trimmed by 6 bases and J by 3 bases, leaving 15 bases between them. The CDR3 nucleotides are TGTGCCAGCAGCCCCCAGGCGTCCCGCTACGAGCAGTACTTC. Its translation is CASSPQASRYEQYF.

The DNA of the CDR3 is TGTGCCAGCAGCCCTAGGGGGGGGAGGTATAGGGAGCAGTACTTC. Its translation is CASSPRGGRYREQYF. The chain employs TRBV7-3 and TRBJ2-7; a possible D gene is TRBD2 (7 bases). Germline V CDR1 and CDR2: SGHTA, FQGTGA. Trimming took 5 bases from V and 7 from J, leaving 21 bases between them. The length of the CDR3 is 15 residues.

The V and J genes are TRBV10-3 and TRBJ2-6, with D unresolved. CDR3 length: 14 amino acids. Trimming shortened V by 6 bases and J by 2 bases, and 8 bases separated the two germline ends. Germline-derived CDR1 and CDR2 are ENHRY and SYGVKD. The CDR3 here is CAIRGAAGANVLTF. CDR3 DNA: TGTGCCATCAGGGGCGCCGCTGGGGCCAACGTCCTGACTTTC.

The chain uses TRBV5-1 and TRBJ1-1, with a tentative D call TRBD1 (6 bases). Trimming removed 0 bases at V and 7 bases at J, with 13 bases between. CDR3 length: 14 residues. Germline assignment: CDR1 SGHRS and CDR2 YFSETQ. The CDR3 sequence is CASSLGGQGNEAFF. CDR3 coding DNA: TGCGCCAGCAGCTTGGGCGGGCAGGGGAATGAAGCTTTCTTT. Full variable domain (remainder filled in from reference TRBV5-1 and TRBJ1-1): KAGVTQTPRYLIKTRGQQVTLSCSPISGHRSVSWYQQTPGQGLQFLFEYFSETQRNKGNFPGRFSGRQFSNSRSEMNVSTLELGDSALYLCASSLGGQGNEAFFGQGTRLTVV.

This clone has just a few counts. The CDR3 region is CASSRNRDMNTEAFF. DNA of the CDR3: TGTGCCAGCAGCAGGAACAGGGACATGAACACTGAAGCTTTCTTT. The gene calls are TRBV5-4 and TRBJ1-1; a weak D match, TRBD1 (6 bases). The germline V gene has CDR1 SGHNT and CDR2 YYREEE (reference sequence). The CDR3 is 15 amino acids. Trimming stripped 4 bases from V and 0 bases from J, with 13 bases between.

The CDR3 nucleotides read TGTGCCAGCACACAAATAGGCGGTTTGAACACTGAAGCTTTCTTT. Protein sequence: CASTQIGGLNTEAFF. The gene calls are TRBV6-5 and TRBJ1-1; D is uncertain. V gave up 7 bases and J gave up 0 bases, with 15 bases separating them. This CDR3 is built from 15 residues. Germline V gene data show CDR1 as MNHEY and CDR2 as SVGAGI.

This chain joins TRBV7-2 and TRBJ2-1; 16 bases match TRBD2. The V and J ends lost 5 bases and 4 bases, in that order; junction bases with no gene match: 5. The CDR3 totals 17 residues. Germline values: CDR1 SGHTA, CDR2 FQGNSA. DNA of the CDR3: TGTGCCAGCAGCGGGGGACTAGCGGGAGGGCCGTACAATGAGCAGTTCTTC. Translation: CASSGGLAGGPYNEQFF.

V usage is TRBV2 and J usage is TRBJ1-1; 7 bases are shared with TRBD1. V lost 3 bases to trimming and J lost 0 bases; unmatched junction nucleotides: 1. CDR1 SNHLY and CDR2 FYNNEI come from the germline V gene. The CDR3 is 14 amino acids. CDR3 sequence reads: CASSDQGVNTEAFF. In DNA form, the CDR3 reads TGTGCCAGCAGTGACCAGGGGGTGAACACTGAAGCTTTCTTT.

The CDR3 bases are TGTGCCAGCTCACCACCGGCCGGCGGGGGAGCTAACTATGGCTACACCTTC. Protein: CASSPPAGGGANYGYTF. The chain links TRBV18 to TRBJ1-2; a possible D gene is TRBD1 (5 bases). The CDR3 spans 17 residues. The germline V gene has CDR1 KGHSH and CDR2 LQKENI. V lost 0 bases to trimming and J lost 0 bases, with 14 bases between them.

The V gene is TRBV2, the J gene TRBJ2-1, with 7 bases aligning to TRBD1. This CDR3 has 14 residues. V gave up 5 bases and J gave up 5 bases; unmatched junction bases: 6. Germline values: CDR1 SNHLY, CDR2 FYNNEI. The CDR3 is CASSRRQGNNEQFF. Written as DNA, the CDR3 is TGTGCCAGCAGTCGCCGACAGGGAAACAATGAGCAGTTCTTC.

The CDR3 reads CASSRTGTGGNYGYTF. The CDR3, as DNA: TGCGCCAGCAGCAGAACCGGGACAGGGGGAAACTATGGCTACACCTTC. The chain carries TRBV4-1 and TRBJ1-2; 11 bases agree with TRBD1. V lost 5 bases and J lost 2; bases outside the gene matches: 7. The CDR3 length is 16 residues. CDR1 and CDR2 (germline): MGHRA, YSYEKL.

CDR3 bases: TGTGCCAGCAGCCCGCGGAGTGCTAGCGGGAGCTACGAGCAGTACTTC. This translates into CASSPRSASGSYEQYF. The chain carries TRBV11-1 and TRBJ2-7, with 10 bases lining up with TRBD2. V lost 5 bases to trimming and J lost 3 bases; unmatched junction nucleotides: 10. CDR1 is SGHAT, CDR2 FQDESV, per germline (reference sequence). This CDR3 is 16 amino acids long.

This chain connects TRBV28 to TRBJ2-2; a possible D gene is TRBD2 (6 bases). V gave up 7 bases and J gave up 5 bases, with 17 bases separating them. The V gene's germline CDR1 is MDHEN and CDR2 SYDVKM. There are 15 residues in the CDR3. CDR3 amino acids: CASTLGLSRTGELFF. As DNA, the CDR3 is TGTGCCAGCACCCTCGGACTATCCCGGACCGGGGAGCTGTTTTTT. Drawing the rest from reference TRBV28 and TRBJ2-2, the complete variable domain is DVKVTQSSRYLVKRTGEKVFLECVQDMDHENMFWYRQDPGLGLRLIYFSYDVKMKEKGDIPEGYSVSREKKERFSLILESASTNQTSMYLCASTLGLSRTGELFFGEGSRLTVL.

V usage is TRBV9 and J usage is TRBJ2-5, with TRBD2 matching over 9 bases. The DNA end is a closer match to TRBJ2-7, so the J assignment may be wrong. In germline, CDR1 is SGDLS, CDR2 YYNGEE. The CDR3 is made up of 15 amino acids. The chain's CDR3 is CASSVRLAGAYEQYF. CDR3 coding DNA: TGTGCCAGCAGCGTAAGGTTAGCGGGGGCCTACGAGCAGTACTTC.